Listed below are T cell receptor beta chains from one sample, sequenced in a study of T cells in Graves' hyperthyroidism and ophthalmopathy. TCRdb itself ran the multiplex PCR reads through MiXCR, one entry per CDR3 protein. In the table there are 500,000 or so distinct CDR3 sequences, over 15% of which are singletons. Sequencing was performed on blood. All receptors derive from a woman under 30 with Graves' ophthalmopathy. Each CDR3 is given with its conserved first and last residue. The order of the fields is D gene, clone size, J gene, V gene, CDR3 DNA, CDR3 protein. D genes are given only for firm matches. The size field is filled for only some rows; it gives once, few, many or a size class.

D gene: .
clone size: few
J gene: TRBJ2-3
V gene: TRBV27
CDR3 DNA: TGTGCCAGCAGTCAGGGGTGGGGATATACGCAGTATTTT
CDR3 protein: CASSQGWGYTQYF

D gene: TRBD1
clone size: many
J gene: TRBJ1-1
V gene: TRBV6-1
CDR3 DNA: TGTGCCAGTGGGACAGGGAGGAACACTGAAGCTTTCTTT
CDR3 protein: CASGTGRNTEAFF

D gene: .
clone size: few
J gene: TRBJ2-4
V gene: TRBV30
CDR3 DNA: TGTGCCTGGAGTGTACGGGGGGCCAAAAACATTCAGTACTTC
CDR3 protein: CAWSVRGAKNIQYF

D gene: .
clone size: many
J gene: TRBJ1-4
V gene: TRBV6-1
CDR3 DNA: TGTGCCAGCAGTGGGACAACATATGTAATGGCAACTAATGAAAAACTGTTTTTT
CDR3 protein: CASSGTTYVMATNEKLFF

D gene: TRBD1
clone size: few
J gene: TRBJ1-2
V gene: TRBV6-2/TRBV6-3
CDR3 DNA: TGTGCCAGCACCAGTCAGGGGGTCGGCTACACCTTC
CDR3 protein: CASTSQGVGYTF

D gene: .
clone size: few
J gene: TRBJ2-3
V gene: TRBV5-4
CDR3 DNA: TGTGCCAGCAGCTTGCCAAGAGAGCGTAGAGATACGCAGTATTTT
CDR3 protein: CASSLPRERRDTQYF

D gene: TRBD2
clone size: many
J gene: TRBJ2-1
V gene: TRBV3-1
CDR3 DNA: TGTGCCAGCAGCCATTCACAAGCGGGACCCTACAATGAGCAGTTCTTC
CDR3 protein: CASSHSQAGPYNEQFF

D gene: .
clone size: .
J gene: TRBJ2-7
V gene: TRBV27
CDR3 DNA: TGTGCCAGCAGTTCCCTAGAAAGTTACGAGCAGTACTTC
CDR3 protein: CASSSLESYEQYF

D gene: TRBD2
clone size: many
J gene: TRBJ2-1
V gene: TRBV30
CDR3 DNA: TGTGCCTTGACTAGCGGGGGACCCAATGAGCAGTTCTTC
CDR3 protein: CALTSGGPNEQFF

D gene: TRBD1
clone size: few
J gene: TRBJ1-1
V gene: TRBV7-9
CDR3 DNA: TGTGCCAGCAGCTTACCCACGGACAGGGGCCAGAACACTGAAGCTTTCTTT
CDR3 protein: CASSLPTDRGQNTEAFF

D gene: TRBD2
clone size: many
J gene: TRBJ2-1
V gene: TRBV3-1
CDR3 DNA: TGTGCCAGCAGCCGCCCGGGACTACCTTACAATGAGCAGTTCTTC
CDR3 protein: CASSRPGLPYNEQFF

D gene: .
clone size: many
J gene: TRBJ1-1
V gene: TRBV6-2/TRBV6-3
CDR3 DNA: TGTGCCAGCAGTTCCAACCCGACAGCCACTGAAGCTTTCTTT
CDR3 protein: CASSSNPTATEAFF

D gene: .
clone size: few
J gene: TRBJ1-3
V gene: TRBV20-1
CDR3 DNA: TGCAGTGCTAGGGCTTTAACAGTAAACACCATATATTTT
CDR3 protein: CSARALTVNTIYF

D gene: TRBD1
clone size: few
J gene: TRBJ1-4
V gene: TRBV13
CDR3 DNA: TGTGCCAGCAGCTTGGGACAGAGGGAACAAAAACTGTTTTTT
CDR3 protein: CASSLGQREQKLFF

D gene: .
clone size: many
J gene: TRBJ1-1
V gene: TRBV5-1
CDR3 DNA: TGCGCCAGCAGCTTGTACGCGGGGGCTGAAGCTTTCTTT
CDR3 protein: CASSLYAGAEAFF

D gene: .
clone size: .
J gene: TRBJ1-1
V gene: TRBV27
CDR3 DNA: TGTGCCAGCAGTTTGGAGGGGAACAGTGAAGCTTTCTTT
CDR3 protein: CASSLEGNSEAFF

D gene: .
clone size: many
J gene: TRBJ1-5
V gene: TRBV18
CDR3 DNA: TGTGCCAGCTCACCACCGCAAGGACATTATAGCAATCAGCCCCAGCATTTT
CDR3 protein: CASSPPQGHYSNQPQHF

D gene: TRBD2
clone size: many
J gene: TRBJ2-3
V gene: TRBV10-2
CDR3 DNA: TGCGCCAGCAGTGTTGGAGCGGGGGGGCAAGATACGCAGTATTTT
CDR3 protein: CASSVGAGGQDTQYF

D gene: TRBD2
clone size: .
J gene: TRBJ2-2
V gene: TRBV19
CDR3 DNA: TGTGCCAGTAGTATAGTGGGGGGGACGAACACCGGGGAGCTGTTTTTT
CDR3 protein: CASSIVGGTNTGELFF

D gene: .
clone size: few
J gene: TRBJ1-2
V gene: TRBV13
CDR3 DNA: TGTGCCAGCAGCTTAGTCCCAGGGAGGGTTGGTGGCTACACCTTC
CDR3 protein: CASSLVPGRVGGYTF

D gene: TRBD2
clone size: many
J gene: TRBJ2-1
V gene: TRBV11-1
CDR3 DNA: TGTGCCAGCAGCTTAGACGCAGGCGGGGGCTCCTACAATGAGCAGTTCTTC
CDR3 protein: CASSLDAGGGSYNEQFF

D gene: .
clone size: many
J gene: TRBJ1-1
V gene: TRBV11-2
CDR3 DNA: TGTGCCAGCAGCTCGCTGACGGAACGAGCTTTCTTT
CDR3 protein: CASSSLTERAFF

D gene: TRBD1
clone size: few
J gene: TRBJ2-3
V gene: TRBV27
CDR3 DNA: TGTGCCACCTCCCCGAAACAGGGGCCTCGCACAGATACGCAGTATTTT
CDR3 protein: CATSPKQGPRTDTQYF

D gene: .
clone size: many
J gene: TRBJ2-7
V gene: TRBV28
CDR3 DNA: TGTGCCAGCAGTTTCGGGGAGGCCCCCTACGAGCAGTACTTC
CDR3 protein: CASSFGEAPYEQYF

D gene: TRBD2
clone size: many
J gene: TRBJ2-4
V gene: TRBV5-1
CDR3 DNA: TGCGCCAGCAGCTTGACTGAGGGTACGGGGGGGCTAGCCAAAAACATTCAGTACTTC
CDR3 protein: CASSLTEGTGGLAKNIQYF

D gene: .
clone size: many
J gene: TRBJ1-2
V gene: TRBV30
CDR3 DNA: TGTGCCTGGAGTGTATTCTCAATAGGCTATGGCTACACCTTC
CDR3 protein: CAWSVFSIGYGYTF

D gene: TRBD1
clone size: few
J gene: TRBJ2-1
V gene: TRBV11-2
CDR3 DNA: TGTGCCAGCAGCCCAGGACAGGGAAAGGGTGAGCAGTTCTTC
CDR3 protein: CASSPGQGKGEQFF

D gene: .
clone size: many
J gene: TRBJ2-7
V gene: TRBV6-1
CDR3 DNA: TGTGCCAGCAGTCAGCAGGGAGTCCACGAGCAGTACTTC
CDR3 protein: CASSQQGVHEQYF